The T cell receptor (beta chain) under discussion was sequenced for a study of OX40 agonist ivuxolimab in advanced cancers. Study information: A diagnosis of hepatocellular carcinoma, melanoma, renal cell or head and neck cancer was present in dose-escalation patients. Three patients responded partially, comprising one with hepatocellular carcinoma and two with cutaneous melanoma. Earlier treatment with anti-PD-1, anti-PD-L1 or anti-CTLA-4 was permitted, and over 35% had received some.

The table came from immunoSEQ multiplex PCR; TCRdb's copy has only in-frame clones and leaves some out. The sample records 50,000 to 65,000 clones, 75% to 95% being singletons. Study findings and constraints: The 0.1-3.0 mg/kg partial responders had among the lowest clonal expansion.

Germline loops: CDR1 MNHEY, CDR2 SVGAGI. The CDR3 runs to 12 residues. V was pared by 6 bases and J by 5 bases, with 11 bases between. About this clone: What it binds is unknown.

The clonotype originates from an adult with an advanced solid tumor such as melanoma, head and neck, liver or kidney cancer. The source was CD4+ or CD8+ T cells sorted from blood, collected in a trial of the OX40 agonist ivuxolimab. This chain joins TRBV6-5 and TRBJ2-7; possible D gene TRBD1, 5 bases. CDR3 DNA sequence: TGTGCCAGCAGAGATCAGGGAAACGAGCAGTACTTC. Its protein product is CASRDQGNEQYF.